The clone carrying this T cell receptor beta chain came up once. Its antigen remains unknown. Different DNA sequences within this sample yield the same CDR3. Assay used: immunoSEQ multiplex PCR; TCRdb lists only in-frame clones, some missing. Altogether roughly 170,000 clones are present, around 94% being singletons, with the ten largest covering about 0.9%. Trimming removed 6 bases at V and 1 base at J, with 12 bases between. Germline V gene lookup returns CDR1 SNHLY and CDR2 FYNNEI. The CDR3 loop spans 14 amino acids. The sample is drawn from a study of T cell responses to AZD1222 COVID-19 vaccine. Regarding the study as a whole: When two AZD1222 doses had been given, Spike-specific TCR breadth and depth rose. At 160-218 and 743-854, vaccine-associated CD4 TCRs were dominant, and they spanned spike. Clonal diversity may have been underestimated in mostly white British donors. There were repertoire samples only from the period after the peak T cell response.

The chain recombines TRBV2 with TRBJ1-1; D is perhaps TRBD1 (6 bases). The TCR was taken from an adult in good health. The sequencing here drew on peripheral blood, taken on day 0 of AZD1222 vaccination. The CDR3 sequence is CASRGRGGNTEAFF. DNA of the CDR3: TGTGCCAGCAGGGGAAGAGGGGGGAACACTGAAGCTTTCTTT.